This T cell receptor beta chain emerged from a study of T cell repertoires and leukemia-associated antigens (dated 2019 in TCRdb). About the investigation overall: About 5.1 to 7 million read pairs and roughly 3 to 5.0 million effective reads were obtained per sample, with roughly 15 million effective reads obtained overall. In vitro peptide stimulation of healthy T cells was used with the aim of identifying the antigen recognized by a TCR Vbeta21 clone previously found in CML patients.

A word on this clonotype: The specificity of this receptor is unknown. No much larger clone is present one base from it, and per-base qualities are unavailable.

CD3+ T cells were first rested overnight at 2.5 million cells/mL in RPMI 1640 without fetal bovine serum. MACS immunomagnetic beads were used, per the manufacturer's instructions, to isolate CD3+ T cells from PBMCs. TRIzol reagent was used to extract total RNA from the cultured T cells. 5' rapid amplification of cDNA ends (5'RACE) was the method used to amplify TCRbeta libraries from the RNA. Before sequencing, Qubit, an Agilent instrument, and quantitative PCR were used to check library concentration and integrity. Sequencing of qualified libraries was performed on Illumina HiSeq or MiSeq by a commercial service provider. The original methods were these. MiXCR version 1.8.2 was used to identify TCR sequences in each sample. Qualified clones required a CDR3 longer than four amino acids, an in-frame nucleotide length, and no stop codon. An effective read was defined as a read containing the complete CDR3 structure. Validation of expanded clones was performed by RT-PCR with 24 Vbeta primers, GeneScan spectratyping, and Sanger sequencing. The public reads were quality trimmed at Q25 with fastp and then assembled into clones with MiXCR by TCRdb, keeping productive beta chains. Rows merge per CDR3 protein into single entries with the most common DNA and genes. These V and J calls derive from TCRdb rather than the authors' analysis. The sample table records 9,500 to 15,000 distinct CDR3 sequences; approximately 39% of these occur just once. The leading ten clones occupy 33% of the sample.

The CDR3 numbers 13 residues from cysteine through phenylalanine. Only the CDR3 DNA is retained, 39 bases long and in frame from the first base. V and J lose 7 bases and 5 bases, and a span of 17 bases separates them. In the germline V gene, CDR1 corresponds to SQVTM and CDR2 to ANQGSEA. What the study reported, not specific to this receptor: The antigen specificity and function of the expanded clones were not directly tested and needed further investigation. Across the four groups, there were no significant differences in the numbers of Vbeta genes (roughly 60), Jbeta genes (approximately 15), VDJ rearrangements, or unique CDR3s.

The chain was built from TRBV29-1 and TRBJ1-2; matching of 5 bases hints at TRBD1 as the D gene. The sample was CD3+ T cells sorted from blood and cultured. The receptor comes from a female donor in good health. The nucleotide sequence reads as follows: TGCAGCGCCAAGTCAGGGATTGGATATGGCTACACCTTC. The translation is CSAKSGIGYGYTF.